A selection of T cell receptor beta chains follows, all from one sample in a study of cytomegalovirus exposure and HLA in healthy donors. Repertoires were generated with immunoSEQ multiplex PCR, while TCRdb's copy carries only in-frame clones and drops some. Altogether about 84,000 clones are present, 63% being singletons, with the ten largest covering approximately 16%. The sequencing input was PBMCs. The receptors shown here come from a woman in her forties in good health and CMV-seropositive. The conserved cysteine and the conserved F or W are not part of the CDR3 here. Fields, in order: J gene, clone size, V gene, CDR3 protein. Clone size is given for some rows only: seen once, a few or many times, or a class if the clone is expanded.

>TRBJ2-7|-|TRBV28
ASSFELRGVGDEQY
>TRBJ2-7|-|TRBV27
ASSLYRGTRSYEQY
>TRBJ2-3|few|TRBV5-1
ASTNLRESTDTQY
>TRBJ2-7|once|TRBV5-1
ASSLQGTNPNEQY
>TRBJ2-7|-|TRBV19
ASSITSPTYEQY
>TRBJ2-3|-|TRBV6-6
ASSYGDRPDTQY
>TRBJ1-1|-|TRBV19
ASSIGGKNTEAF
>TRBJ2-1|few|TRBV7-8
ASSRRAGGPNNEQF
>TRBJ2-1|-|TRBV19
ASKKGQDVSQF
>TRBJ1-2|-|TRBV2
ARGGTGGYGYT
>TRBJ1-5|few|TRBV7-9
ASSSGQGSNQPQH
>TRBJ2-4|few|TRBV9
ASSAHDRGNIQY